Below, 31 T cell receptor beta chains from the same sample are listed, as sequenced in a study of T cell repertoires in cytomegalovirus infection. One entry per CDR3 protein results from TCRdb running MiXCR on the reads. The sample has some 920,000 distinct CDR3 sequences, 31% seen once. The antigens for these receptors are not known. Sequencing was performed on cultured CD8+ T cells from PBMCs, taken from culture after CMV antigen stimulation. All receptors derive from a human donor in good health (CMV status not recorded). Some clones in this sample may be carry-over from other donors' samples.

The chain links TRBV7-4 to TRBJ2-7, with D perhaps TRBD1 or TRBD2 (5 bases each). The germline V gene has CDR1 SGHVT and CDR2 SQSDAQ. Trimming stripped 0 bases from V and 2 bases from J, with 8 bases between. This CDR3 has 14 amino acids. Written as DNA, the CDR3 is TGTGCCAGCAGCTTAGCTGGGACGACCTACGAGCAGTACTTC. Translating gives CASSLAGTTYEQYF.

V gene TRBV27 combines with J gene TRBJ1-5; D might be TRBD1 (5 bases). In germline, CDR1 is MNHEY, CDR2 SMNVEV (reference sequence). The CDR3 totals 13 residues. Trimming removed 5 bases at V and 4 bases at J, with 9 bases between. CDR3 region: CASSRKGNQPQHF. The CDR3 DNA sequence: TGTGCCAGCAGTCGAAAGGGGAATCAGCCCCAGCATTTT.

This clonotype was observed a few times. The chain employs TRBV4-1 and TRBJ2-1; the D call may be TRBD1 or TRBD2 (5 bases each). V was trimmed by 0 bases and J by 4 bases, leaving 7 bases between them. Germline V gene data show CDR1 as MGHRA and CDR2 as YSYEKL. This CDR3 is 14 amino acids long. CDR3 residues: CASSQEGVYNEQFF. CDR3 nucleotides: TGCGCCAGCAGCCAAGAGGGGGTATACAATGAGCAGTTCTTC.

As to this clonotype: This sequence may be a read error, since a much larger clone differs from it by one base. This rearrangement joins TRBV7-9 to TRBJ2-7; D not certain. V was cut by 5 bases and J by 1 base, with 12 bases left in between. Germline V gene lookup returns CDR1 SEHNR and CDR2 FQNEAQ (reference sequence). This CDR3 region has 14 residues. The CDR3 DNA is TGTGCCAGCAGCCCCCCCCAGACATCCTACGAGCAGTACTTC. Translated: CASSPPQTSYEQYF.

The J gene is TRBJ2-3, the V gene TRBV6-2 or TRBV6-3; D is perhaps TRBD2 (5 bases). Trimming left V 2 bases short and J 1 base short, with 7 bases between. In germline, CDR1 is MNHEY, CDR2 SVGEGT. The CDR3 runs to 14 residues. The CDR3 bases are TGTGCCAGCAGTTACGCGAGGGGCACAGATACGCAGTATTTT. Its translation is CASSYARGTDTQYF.

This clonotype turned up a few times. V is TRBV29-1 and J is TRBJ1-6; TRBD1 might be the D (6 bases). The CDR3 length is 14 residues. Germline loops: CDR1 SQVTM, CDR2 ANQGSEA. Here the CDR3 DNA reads TGCAGTGTACAGGGAGAGTACTATAATTCACCCCTCCACTTT. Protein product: CSVQGEYYNSPLHF.

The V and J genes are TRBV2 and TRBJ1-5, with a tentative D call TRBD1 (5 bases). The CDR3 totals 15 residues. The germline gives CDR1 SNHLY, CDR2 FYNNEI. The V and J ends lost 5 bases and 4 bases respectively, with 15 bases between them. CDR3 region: CASSSWIGGNQPQHF. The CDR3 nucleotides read TGTGCCAGCAGTTCATGGATCGGGGGGAATCAGCCCCAGCATTTT.

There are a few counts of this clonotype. CDR3 in DNA: TGCGCCAGCAGCCAAGGGCCCGAATTGAACACTGAAGCTTTCTTT. Amino acid sequence: CASSQGPELNTEAFF. The genes are TRBV4-3 and TRBJ1-1; no firm D call. Germline-derived CDR1 and CDR2 are LGHNA and YSLEER. The CDR3 runs 15 residues. V lost 1 base and J lost 0, with 9 bases in between.

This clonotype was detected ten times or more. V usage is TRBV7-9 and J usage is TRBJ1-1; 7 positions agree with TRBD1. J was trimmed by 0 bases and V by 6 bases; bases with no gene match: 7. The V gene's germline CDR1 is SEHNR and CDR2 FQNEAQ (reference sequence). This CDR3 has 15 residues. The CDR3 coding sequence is TGTGCCAGCAGGGGGGTTAGGGGGCTGAACACTGAAGCTTTCTTT. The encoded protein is CASRGVRGLNTEAFF.

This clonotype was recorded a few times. The CDR3 is CASSQEWPVAKNIQYF. Here the CDR3 DNA reads TGCGCCAGCAGCCAAGAATGGCCGGTAGCCAAAAACATTCAGTACTTC. The chain uses TRBV4-1 and TRBJ2-4; no reliable D call. The V and J ends lost 0 bases and 0 bases respectively, with 9 bases between them. The CDR3 is 16 amino acids. Germline V gene data show CDR1 as MGHRA and CDR2 as YSYEKL.

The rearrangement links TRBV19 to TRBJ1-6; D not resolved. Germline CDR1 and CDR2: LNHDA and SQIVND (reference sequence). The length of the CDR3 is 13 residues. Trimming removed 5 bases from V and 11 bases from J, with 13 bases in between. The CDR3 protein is CASSPNLMTPLHF. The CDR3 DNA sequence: TGTGCCAGTAGTCCCAACCTAATGACACCCCTCCACTTT.

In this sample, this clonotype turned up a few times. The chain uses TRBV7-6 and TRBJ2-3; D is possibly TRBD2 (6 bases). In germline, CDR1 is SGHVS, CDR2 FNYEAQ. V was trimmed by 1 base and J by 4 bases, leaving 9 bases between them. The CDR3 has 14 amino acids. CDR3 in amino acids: CASSLEWEADTQYF. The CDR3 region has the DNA TGTGCCAGCAGCTTAGAGTGGGAGGCAGATACGCAGTATTTT.

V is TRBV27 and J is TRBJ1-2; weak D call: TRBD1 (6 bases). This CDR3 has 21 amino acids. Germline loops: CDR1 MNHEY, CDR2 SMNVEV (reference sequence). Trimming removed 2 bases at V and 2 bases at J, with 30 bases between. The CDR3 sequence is CASSLTGRIVVSYSSNYGYTF. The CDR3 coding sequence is TGTGCCAGCAGTTTAACAGGGAGGATTGTTGTGAGCTATTCGTCAAACTATGGCTACACCTTC.

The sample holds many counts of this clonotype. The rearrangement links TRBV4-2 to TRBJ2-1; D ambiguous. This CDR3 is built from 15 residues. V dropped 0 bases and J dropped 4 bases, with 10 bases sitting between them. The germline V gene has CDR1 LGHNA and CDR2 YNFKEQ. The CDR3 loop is CASSQDGLSYNEQFF. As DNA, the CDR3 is TGTGCCAGCAGCCAAGATGGGCTATCTTACAATGAGCAGTTCTTC.

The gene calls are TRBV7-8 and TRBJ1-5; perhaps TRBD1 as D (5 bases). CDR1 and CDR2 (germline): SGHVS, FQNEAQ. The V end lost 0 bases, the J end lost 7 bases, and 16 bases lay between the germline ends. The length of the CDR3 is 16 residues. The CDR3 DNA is TGTGCCAGCAGCTTAGCGAGAACAGCCTGGGGGCAGCCCCAGCATTTT. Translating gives CASSLARTAWGQPQHF.

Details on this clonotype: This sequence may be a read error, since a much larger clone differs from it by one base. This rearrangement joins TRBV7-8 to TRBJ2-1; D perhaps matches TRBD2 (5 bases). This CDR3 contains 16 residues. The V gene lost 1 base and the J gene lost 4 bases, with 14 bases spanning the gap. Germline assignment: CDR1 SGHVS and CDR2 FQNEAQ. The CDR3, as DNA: TGTGCCAGCAGCTTAGTATTGGTAGCGAGGTACAATGAGCAGTTCTTC. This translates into CASSLVLVARYNEQFF.

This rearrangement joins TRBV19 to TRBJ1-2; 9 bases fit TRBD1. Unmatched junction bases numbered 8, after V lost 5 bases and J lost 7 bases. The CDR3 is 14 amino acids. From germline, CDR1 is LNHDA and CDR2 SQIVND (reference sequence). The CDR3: CASSDRDRVFGYTF. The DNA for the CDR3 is TGTGCCAGTAGTGACCGGGACAGGGTCTTTGGCTACACCTTC.

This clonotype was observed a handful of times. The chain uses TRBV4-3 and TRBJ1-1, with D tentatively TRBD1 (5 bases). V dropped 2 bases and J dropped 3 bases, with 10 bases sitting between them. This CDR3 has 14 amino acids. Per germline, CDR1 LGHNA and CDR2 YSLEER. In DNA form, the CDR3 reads TGCGCCAGCAGCCAAATAACAGGAGACACTGAAGCTTTCTTT. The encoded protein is CASSQITGDTEAFF.

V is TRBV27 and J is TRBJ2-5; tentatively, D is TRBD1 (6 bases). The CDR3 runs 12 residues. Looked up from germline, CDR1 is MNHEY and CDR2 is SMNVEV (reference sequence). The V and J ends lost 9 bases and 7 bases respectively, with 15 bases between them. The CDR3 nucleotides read TGTGCCAGTAGTCATACAGGGAGGACCCAGTACTTC. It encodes CASSHTGRTQYF.

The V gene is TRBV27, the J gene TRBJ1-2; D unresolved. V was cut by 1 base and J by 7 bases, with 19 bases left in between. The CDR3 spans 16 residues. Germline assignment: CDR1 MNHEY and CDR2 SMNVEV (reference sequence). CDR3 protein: CASSLYGVDLNGGYTF. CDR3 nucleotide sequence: TGTGCCAGCAGTTTATATGGGGTTGACTTGAACGGTGGCTACACCTTC.

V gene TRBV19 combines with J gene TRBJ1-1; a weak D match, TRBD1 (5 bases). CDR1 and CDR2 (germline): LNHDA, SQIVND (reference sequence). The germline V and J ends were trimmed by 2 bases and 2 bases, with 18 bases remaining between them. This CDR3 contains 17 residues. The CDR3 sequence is CASSIMGRPSPNTEAFF. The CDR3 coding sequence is TGTGCCAGTAGTATAATGGGACGGCCGAGTCCTAACACTGAAGCTTTCTTT.

The CDR3 loop is CASSQPFQLERELFF. For the CDR3, the DNA is TGCGCCAGCAGCCAACCCTTCCAGCTGGAGCGGGAGCTGTTTTTT. The V gene is TRBV4-1, the J gene TRBJ2-2; D gene ambiguous. Germline V gene sequence: CDR1 MGHRA, CDR2 YSYEKL. V was clipped by 2 bases and J by 9 bases, with 16 bases between them. The CDR3 length is 15 residues.

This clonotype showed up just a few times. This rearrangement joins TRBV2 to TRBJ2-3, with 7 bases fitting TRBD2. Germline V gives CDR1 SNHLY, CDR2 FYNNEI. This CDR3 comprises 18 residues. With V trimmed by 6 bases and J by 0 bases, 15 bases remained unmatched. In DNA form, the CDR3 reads TGTGCCAGCAGCGCAACAGCTAGGGGCGGGAGTAGCACAGATACGCAGTATTTT. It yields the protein CASSATARGGSSTDTQYF.

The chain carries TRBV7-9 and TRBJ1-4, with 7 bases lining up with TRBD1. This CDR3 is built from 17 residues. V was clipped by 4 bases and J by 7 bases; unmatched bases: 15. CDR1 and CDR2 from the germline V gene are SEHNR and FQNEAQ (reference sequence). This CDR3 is CASSSPREAGGIEKLFF. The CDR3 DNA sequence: TGTGCCAGCAGCTCCCCTCGTGAGGCAGGGGGAATTGAAAAACTGTTTTTT.

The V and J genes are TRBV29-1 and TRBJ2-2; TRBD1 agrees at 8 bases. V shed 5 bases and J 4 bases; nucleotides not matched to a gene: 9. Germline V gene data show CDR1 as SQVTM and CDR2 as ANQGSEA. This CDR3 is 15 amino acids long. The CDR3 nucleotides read TGCAGCGTTCGAGGACAGGGACGTGGCACCGGGGAGCTGTTTTTT. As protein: CSVRGQGRGTGELFF.

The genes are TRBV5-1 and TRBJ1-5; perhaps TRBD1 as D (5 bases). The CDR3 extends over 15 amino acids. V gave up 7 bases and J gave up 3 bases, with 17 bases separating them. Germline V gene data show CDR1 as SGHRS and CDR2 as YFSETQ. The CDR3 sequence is CASHFRGTTNQPQHF. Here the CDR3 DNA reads TGCGCCAGCCACTTCCGGGGGACCACCAATCAGCCCCAGCATTTT.

The CDR3 DNA sequence: TGTGCCAGCAGTTACTCCTCCGGAATGAAGACGTTTTATGGCTACACCTTC. Its translation: CASSYSSGMKTFYGYTF. This sequence joins TRBV6-5 and TRBJ1-2; D ambiguous. Germline V lookup: CDR1 MNHEY, CDR2 SVGAGI. Trimming cost V 0 bases and J 5 bases, with 19 bases left between them. The CDR3 is 17 amino acids.

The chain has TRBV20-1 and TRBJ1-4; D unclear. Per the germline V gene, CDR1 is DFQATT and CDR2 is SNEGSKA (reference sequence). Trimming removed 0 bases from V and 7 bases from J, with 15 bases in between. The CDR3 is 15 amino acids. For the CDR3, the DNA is TGCAGTGCTAGAGATCGGAACTGGGAGGTTGAAAAACTGTTTTTT. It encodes CSARDRNWEVEKLFF.

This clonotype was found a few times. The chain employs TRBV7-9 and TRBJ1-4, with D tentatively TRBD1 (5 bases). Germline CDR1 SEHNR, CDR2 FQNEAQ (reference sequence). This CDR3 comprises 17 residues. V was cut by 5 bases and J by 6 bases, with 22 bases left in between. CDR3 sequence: CASSPRTGTRTYEKLFF. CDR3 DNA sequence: TGTGCCAGCAGCCCCAGGACCGGGACCAGAACATATGAAAAACTGTTTTTT.

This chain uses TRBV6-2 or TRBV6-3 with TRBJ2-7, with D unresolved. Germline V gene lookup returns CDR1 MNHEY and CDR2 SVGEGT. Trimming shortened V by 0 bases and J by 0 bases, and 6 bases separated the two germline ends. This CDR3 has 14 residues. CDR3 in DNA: TGTGCCAGCAGTTACTCAAGGAGCTCCTACGAGCAGTACTTC. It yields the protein CASSYSRSSYEQYF.

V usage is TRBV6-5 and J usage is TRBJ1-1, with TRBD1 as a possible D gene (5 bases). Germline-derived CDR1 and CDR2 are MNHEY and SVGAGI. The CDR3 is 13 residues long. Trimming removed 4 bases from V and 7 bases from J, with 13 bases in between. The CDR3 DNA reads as TGTGCCAGCAGTTTCCGGGGGATAAATGAAGCTTTCTTT. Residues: CASSFRGINEAFF.